The clone carrying this TCR beta chain was detected only a few times. Its cognate antigen is unknown. The germline V and J ends were trimmed by 3 bases and 8 bases, with 17 bases remaining between them. Per the germline V gene, CDR1 is LGHDT and CDR2 is YNNKEL (reference sequence). CDR3 size: 16 residues. The protocol was immunoSEQ multiplex PCR, while the TCRdb copy is restricted to in-frame clones and leaves out a portion. The data hold about 350,000 clones, with 65% to 90% observed a single time. This record comes from a study of Ad26.COV2.S vaccination and SARS-CoV-2 variants. Whole-study context: Enrolled in COV1001, the donor was in the Ad26.COV2.S trial arm, which received the vaccine. Dosing was one shot or two shots 56 days apart.

Stated treatment: around 19 received Ad26.COV2.S at low or high dose, single or two shots; a few received placebo; per-sample allocation not given. It was on day 63 after the first vaccine or placebo injection that samples were taken. Findings and caveats of the study: Participants in the vaccine arm had higher spike-specific TCR breadth; placebo recipients had lower.

The material sequenced was peripheral blood, taken in a trial of Ad26.COV2.S vaccine versus placebo. The V call is TRBV3-1 (or the pseudogene TRBV3-2), the J call TRBJ1-6; the D gene is possibly TRBD1 (5 bases). This receptor was identified in a person aged 18 to 59 who received the Ad26.COV2.S COVID-19 vaccine or a placebo. The CDR3 sequence: CASSQEDGGLYSPLHF. Written as DNA, the CDR3 is TGTGCCAGCAGCCAGGAGGACGGGGGTTTGTATTCACCCCTCCACTTT.